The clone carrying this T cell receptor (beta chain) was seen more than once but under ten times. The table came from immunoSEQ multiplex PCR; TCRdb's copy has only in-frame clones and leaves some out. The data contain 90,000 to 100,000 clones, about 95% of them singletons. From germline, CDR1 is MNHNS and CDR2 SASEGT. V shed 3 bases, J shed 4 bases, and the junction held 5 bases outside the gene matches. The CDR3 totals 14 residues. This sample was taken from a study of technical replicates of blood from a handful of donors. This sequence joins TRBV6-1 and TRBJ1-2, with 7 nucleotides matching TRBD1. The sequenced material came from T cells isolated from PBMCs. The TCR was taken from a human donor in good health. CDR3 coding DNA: TGTGCCAGCAGTGACTACAGGGGCGGCTATGGCTACACCTTC. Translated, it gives CASSDYRGGYGYTF.